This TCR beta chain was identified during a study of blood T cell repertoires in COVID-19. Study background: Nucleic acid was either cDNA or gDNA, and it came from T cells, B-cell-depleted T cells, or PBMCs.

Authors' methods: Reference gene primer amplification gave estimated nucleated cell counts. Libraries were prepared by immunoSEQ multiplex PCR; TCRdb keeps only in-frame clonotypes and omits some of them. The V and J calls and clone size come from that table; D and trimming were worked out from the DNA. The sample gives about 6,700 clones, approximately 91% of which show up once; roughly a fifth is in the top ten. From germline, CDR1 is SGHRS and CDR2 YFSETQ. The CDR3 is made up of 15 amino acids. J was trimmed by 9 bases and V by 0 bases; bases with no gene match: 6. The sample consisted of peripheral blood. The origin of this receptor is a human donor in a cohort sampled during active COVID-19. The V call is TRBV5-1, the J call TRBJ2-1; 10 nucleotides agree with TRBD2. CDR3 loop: CASSLASGSVSEQFF. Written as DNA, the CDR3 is TGCGCCAGCAGCTTGGCTAGCGGGAGTGTAAGTGAGCAGTTCTTC.